This T cell receptor beta chain appears in the sequencing data of a study of T cells in localized non-small cell lung cancer. Study-level results: Appearance in adjacent lung was seen for a median approximately 59 of the top 100 tumor clones.

Notes on this clone: Its antigen is unidentified.

Here immunoSEQ multiplex PCR was the method, and the copy in TCRdb shows in-frame clones only, minus some. This sample has roughly 16,000 clones; around 80% occur once, and the top ten carry roughly 33%. The CDR3 has 16 residues. The V gene's germline CDR1 is SGHAT and CDR2 FQNNGV. Trimming removed 6 bases from V and 6 bases from J; junction bases left unmatched: 9. The sequenced sample was peripheral blood, obtained before any cancer treatment. This sequence originates from a male donor at least 60 years old with stage I lung adenocarcinoma. This rearrangement joins TRBV11-2 to TRBJ2-1, with TRBD2 matching 12 bases. The CDR3 loop reads CASSTRTGLAGNEQFF. In nucleotides, the CDR3 is TGTGCCAGCAGTACACGCACGGGACTAGCGGGCAATGAGCAGTTCTTC.